The entry that follows covers one TCR beta chain sequence. The data were obtained in a study of control samples from healthy donors and cancer patients. Measured with immunoSEQ multiplex PCR; TCRdb has only the in-frame clones, and not every one. The sample has 100,000 to 150,000 clones, approximately 84% seen once. J lost 3 bases, V lost 1 base, and 4 bases had no gene match. The CDR3 runs to 15 residues. Germline CDR1 SGHRS, CDR2 YFSETQ. The chain couples TRBV5-1 to TRBJ1-3, with 7 bases that match TRBD1. Source material: blood. This receptor was taken from a man between 18 and 35 years old in good health. The CDR3 loop reads CASSLSTGSGNTIYF. CDR3 nucleotides: TGCGCCAGCAGCTTGTCGACAGGGAGTGGAAACACCATATATTTT.